The clone carrying this T cell receptor beta chain was recorded at least ten times. Its antigen is unidentified. This record comes from a study of T-cell reconstitution after alpha-beta-depleted transplantation in children. This CDR3 is built from 16 residues. Trimming took 2 bases from V and 3 from J; bases not matched to a gene: 3. The germline gives CDR1 MNHEY, CDR2 SVGAGI. As it was prepared, the TCRbeta library received unique molecular identifiers. TCRdb fed the PCR reads into MiXCR, producing one record per CDR3 protein. The sample carries 480,000 or so distinct CDR3 sequences, over 9.5% recorded once. Findings of the study overall: About two months after transplant, alpha-beta T cells reportedly came from several hundred expanded graft clones. Diversity of TCRbeta at day 60 was high in some patients, arising from surviving recipient T cells and thymic progenitors. One year after transplant, T-cell counts and diversity came mostly from newly produced T cells.

Here the sequenced sample was PBMCs, taken before TCRalphabeta/CD19-depleted stem cell transplant. The TCR sequence derives from a child aged 2-15 years with inherited bone marrow failure, due to receive a stem cell transplant. The V and J genes are TRBV6-5 and TRBJ2-3; TRBD2 agrees at 12 bases. The CDR3 reads CASSYPSGRGTDTQYF. CDR3 sequence (DNA): TGTGCCAGCAGTTACCCTAGCGGGAGGGGTACAGATACGCAGTATTTT.